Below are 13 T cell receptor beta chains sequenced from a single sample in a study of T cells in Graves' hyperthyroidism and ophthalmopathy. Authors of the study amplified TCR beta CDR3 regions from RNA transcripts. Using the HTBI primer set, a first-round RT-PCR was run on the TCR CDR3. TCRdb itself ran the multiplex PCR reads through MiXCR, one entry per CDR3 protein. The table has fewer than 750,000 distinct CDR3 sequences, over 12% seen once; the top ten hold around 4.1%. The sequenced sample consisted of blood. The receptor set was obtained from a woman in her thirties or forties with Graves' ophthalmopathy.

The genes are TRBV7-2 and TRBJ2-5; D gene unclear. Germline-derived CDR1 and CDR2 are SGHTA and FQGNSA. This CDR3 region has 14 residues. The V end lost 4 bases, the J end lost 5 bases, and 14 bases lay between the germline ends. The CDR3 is CASSSTVVMETQYF. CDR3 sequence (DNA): TGTGCCAGCAGCTCGACGGTGGTGATGGAGACCCAGTACTTC.

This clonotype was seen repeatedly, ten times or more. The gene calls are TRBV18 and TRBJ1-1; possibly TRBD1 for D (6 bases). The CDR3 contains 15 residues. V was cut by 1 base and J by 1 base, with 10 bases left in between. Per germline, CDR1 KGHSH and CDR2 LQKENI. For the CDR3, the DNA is TGTGCCAGCTCACCACGGGGGGGGCAGAACACTGAAGCTTTCTTT. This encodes CASSPRGGQNTEAFF. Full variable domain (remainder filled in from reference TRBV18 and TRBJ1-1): NAGVMQNPRHLVRRRGQEARLRCSPMKGHSHVYWYRQLPEEGLKFMVYLQKENIIDESGMPKERFSAEFPKEGPSILRIQQVVRGDSAAYFCASSPRGGQNTEAFFGQGTRLTVV.

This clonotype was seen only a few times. Here the CDR3 reads CASSLKTGPRYEQYF. In DNA, the CDR3 is TGTGCCAGCAGTTTAAAAACAGGACCTCGCTACGAGCAGTACTTC. The gene calls are TRBV28 and TRBJ2-7, with TRBD1 as a possible D gene (5 bases). Germline loops: CDR1 MDHEN, CDR2 SYDVKM. The CDR3 loop spans 15 amino acids. V lost 2 bases, J lost 3 bases, and 14 bases lay in between. Supplemented by reference TRBV28 and TRBJ2-7, the full variable domain reads DVKVTQSSRYLVKRTGEKVFLECVQDMDHENMFWYRQDPGLGLRLIYFSYDVKMKEKGDIPEGYSVSREKKERFSLILESASTNQTSMYLCASSLKTGPRYEQYFGPGTRLTVT.

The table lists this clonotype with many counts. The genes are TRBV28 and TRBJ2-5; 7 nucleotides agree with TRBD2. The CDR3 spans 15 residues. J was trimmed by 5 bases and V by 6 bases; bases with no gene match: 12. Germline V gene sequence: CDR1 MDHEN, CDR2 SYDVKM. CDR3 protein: CASRESGNAPETQYF. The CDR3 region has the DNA TGTGCCAGCAGAGAAAGCGGGAACGCCCCGGAGACCCAGTACTTC.

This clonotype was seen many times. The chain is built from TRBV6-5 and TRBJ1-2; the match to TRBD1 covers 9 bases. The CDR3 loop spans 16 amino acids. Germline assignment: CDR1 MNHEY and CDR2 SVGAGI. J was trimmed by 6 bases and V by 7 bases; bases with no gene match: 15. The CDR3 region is CASIPRGPGQGNGYTF. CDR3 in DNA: TGTGCCAGCATCCCGCGGGGCCCGGGACAGGGAAATGGCTACACCTTC.

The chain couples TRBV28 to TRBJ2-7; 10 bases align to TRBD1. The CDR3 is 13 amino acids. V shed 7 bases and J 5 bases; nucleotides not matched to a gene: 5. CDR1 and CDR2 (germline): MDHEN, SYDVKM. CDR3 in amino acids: CASKRQGANEQYF. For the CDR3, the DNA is TGTGCCAGCAAAAGACAGGGGGCCAACGAGCAGTACTTC.

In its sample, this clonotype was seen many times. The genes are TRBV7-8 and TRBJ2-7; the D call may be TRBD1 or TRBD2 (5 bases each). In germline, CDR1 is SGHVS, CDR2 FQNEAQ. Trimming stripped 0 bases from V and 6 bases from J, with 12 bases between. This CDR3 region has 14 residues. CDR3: CASSLAERGGEQYF. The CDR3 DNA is TGTGCCAGCAGCTTAGCGGAGAGGGGTGGCGAGCAGTACTTC.

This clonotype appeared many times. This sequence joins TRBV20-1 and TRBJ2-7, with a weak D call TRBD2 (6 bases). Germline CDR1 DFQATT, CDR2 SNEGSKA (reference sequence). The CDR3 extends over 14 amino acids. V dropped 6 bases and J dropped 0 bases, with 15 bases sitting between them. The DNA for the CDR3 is TGCAGTGCGATGGGACTGCCTGGCTCCTACGAGCAGTACTTC. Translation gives CSAMGLPGSYEQYF.

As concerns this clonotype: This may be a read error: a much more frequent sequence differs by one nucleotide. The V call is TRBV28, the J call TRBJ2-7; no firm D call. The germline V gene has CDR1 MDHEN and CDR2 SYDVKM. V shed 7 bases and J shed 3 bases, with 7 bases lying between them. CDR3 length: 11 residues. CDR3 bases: TGTGCCAGCACGGCCAACTACGAGCAGTACTTC. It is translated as CASTANYEQYF.

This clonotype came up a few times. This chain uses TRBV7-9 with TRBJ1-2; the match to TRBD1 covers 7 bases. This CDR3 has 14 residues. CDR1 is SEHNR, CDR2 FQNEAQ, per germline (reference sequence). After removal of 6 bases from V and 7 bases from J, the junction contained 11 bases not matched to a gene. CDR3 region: CASSLSAGGTGYTF. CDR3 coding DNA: TGTGCCAGCAGTCTCAGCGCAGGGGGGACTGGCTACACCTTC.

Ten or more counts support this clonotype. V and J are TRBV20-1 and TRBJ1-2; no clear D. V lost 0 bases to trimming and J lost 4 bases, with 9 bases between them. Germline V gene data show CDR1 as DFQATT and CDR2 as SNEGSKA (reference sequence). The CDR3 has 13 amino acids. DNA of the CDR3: TGCAGTGCTAGAGATACCTCATTCTATGGCTACACCTTC. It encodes CSARDTSFYGYTF.

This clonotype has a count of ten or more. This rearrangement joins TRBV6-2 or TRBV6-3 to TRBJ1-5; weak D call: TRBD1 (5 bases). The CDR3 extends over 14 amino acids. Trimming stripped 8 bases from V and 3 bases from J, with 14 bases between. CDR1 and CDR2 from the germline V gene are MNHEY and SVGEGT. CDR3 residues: CASWVGGINQPQHF. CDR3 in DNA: TGTGCCAGCTGGGTTGGGGGTATCAATCAGCCCCAGCATTTT.

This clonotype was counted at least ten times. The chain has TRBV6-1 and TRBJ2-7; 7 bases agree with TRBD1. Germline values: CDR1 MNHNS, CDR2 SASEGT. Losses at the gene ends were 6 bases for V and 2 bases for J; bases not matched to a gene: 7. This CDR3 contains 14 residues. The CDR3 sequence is CASSGSGTAYEQYF. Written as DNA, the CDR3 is TGTGCCAGCAGCGGATCCGGGACAGCCTACGAGCAGTACTTC.